Included here is one TCR beta chain sequence, with context. Its antigen remains unknown. The data derive from a study of cytomegalovirus exposure and HLA in healthy donors. Study observations and caveats: A list of around 160 TCR beta chains associated with cytomegalovirus was given. In an earlier analysis, most TCR beta V segments were productive about 87% or about 30% of the time.

PCR was performed using 60 Vbeta and 13 Jbeta primers. TCRdb's copy holds only in-frame clones and misses some; the assay was immunoSEQ multiplex PCR. The table shows tens of thousands of clones, with under 85% occurring only once. CDR1 is SGHNT, CDR2 YENEEA, per germline. The CDR3 covers 15 residues. Unmatched junction bases numbered 6, after V lost 2 bases and J lost 5 bases. The TCR sequence derives from a man in his forties or fifties in good health and CMV-seropositive. This chain uses TRBV11-3 with TRBJ2-7; 10 nucleotides align to TRBD1. Specimen: PBMCs. The CDR3 sequence is CASSLKGQGVHEQYF. CDR3 nucleotide sequence: TGTGCCAGCAGCTTAAAAGGACAGGGGGTCCACGAGCAGTACTTC.